The TCR beta chain under discussion was sequenced for a study of T cell responses to AZD1222 COVID-19 vaccine. Second-dose intervals near 4 or 12 weeks were combined. Study-level findings and limits: Only a handful of individuals given AZD1222 were seropositive at baseline.

Details on this clone: Its specificity is not known.

TCRdb keeps only in-frame clones here, not all; method: immunoSEQ multiplex PCR. The repertoire holds approximately 130,000 clones, with nearly 90% as singletons. This CDR3 comprises 14 residues. Trimming at V came to 4 bases and at J to 6 bases, leaving 6 bases not matched to a gene. Germline CDR1 is LNHDA and CDR2 is SQIVND (reference sequence). Sequenced material: peripheral blood, taken 28 days after the second AZD1222 dose. This sequence originates from an adult who received the AZD1222 COVID-19 vaccine. This sequence joins TRBV19 and TRBJ1-1, with TRBD1 matching over 9 bases. CDR3 nucleotides: TGTGCCAGTAGTACGGGACAGGGTCGGTCTGAAGCTTTCTTT. Its protein is CASSTGQGRSEAFF.